This T cell receptor beta chain was sequenced in a study of molecular identifiers for immune sequencing clone quantification listed by TCRdb under 2018. Looking at the study overall: In a replicate experiment, RNA from approximately 22,000 or 94,000 naive CD8 T cells was split into five aliquots, four of which were sequenced. The study was a methods study using CD8 T cells to benchmark molecular-identifier clustering-based TCR repertoire sequencing (MIDCIRS) and TCR RNA copy counting.

The library was prepared using PCR. The data were produced on an Illumina HiSeq 4000. Bulk TCR libraries were generated as previously described, with the TCR primers listed in Table S5 used. The Qiagen AllPrep DNA/RNA kit was used to purify total RNA. Before analysis, reads from multiple sequencing runs of one library were combined. Concerning the study's data processing: Only reads with exact TCR constant sequence were kept, trimmed to 150 nt, and grouped by their 12-nt molecular barcodes. Reads within each barcode group were sub-clustered using a 15% Levenshtein threshold, and quality-weighted consensus sequences were constructed for each RNA molecule. Non-functional sequences were removed, as were lower-count sequences one edit away from another. On the basis of fitting two negative binomial distributions, barcode sub-clusters with fewer than 20% of the maximum read count were discarded. TCRdb applied fastp at Q25 and MiXCR to the public reads, then kept only in-frame beta chains. Merged by CDR3 protein, the rows form single entries marked with the most common genes and DNA. The V and J calls shown here were made by TCRdb, not taken from the authors' results. For this sample the table gives approximately 670,000 distinct CDR3 sequences, of which just under 20% were detected only once. The top ten clones comprise around 0.86% of the sample.

What the authors observed across the whole study: Modeling gave about 3.2 recovered TCR RNA copies per cell versus about 10 by digital PCR, implying approximately 32% capture efficiency. Spiked-in Jurkat TCR RNA equal to a single cell's worth was reported to be detectable even within 1,200,000 naive CD8 T cells. Spiked-in Jurkat TCR RNA (approximately 10 copies' worth), which is not part of the donor repertoire, was contained in the naive libraries. In CMV-specific effector cells, clones with more than 20 RNA copies accounted for over 98% of molecules, whereas in naive cells such clones accounted for under 1%. When barcode sub-clustering was left out, chimeric consensus sequences inflated TCR diversity, with chimeras reaching as high as 47%. Highly expanded clone sizes could be underestimated because identical TCR molecules may share a barcode.

This clonotype has a count of ten or more. Its antigen is not yet known. Base qualities were left out, and no much larger clone turns up one base away. CDR1 PRHDT and CDR2 FYEKMQ were looked up in the germline V gene (reference sequence). The CDR3 measures 11 amino acids from cysteine to phenylalanine. CDR3 DNA only is kept here, 33 bases in frame from base 1. Cut back by 5 bases and 10 bases, the V and J ends lie 11 bases apart. Libraries of naive CD8 T cells were generated from about 19,000 to 1,100,000 sorted cells, with 10%, 30% or 50% of the purified RNA used. Naive CD8 T cells, defined as CD8+CD4-CCR7+CD45RA+, were FACS-sorted into RLT Plus buffer on a BD FACSAria II. Detection sensitivity was tested by spiking Jurkat RNA equal to ten or so TCR copies' worth into samples containing 20,000-1,000,000 naive CD8 T cells. CD8 T cells were enriched using RosetteSep CD8+ T Cell Enrichment Cocktail and Ficoll-Paque, and the enriched cells then underwent ACK red cell lysis.

This sequence originates from a human donor in good health. Some libraries in this study had Jurkat cell RNA spiked in. The specimen sequenced was naive CD8+ T cells from blood, with Jurkat cell RNA spiked in. Reading the label with the study, this specimen's cell subset or site is: FACS-sorted CD8+CD4-CCR7+CD45RA+ naive T cells. The sequence links TRBV13 to TRBJ1-1; the D gene remains uncertain. The encoded CDR3 is CASSPGETAFF. The DNA sequence follows: TGTGCCAGCAGCCCCGGGGAGACAGCTTTCTTT.